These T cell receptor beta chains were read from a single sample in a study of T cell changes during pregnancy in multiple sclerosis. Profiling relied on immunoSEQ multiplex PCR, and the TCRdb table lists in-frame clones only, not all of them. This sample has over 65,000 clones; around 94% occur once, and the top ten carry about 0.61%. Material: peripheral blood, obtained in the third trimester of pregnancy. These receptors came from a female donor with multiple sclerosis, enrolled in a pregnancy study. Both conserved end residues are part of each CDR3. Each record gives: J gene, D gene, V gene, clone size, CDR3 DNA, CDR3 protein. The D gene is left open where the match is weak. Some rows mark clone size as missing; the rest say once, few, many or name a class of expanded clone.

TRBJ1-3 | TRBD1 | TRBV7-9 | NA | TGTGCCAGCAGCTTAGTTGTAGCAGGGGGCTTTCGAAACACCATATATTTT | CASSLVVAGGFRNTIYF
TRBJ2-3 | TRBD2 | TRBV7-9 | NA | TGTGCCAGCAGCCCACCGACTAGCGGGGGGGATAAAGATACGCAGTATTTT | CASSPPTSGGDKDTQYF
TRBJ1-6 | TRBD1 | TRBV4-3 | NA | TGCGCCAGCAGCCAAGACGAGGGGGCACGGTATAATTCACCCCTCCACTTT | CASSQDEGARYNSPLHF
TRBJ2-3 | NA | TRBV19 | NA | TGTGCCAGCTCCTTCGGGACAATACGCACAGATACGCAGTATTTT | CASSFGTIRTDTQYF
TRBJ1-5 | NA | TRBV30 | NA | TGTGCCTGGAGCCGAGGGTCGGCTCAGCCCCAGCATTTT | CAWSRGSAQPQHF
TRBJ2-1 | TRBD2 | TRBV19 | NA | TGTGCCAGTAGTGGCCGACTAGCGGGGGGCAAGTACAATGAGCAGTTCTTC | CASSGRLAGGKYNEQFF
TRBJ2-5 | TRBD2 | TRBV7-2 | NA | TGTGCCAGCAGTCGCGGGGGGGCCTCCGGCGAGACCCAGTACTTC | CASSRGGASGETQYF
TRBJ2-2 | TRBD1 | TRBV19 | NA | TGTGCCAGTAGTAGCAAGGGGGCAACCGGGGAGCTGTTTTTT | CASSSKGATGELFF
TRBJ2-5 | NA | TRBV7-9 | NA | TGTGCCAGCAGCTTAGTCAGAAAAGAGACCCAGTACTTC | CASSLVRKETQYF
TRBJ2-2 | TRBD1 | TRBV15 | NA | TGTGCCACAGGACAGGGGATCGGGGAGCTGTTTTTT | CATGQGIGELFF
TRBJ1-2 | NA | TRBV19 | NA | TGTGCCAGTAGTACTACAGGAGTCCCGAGGTATGGCTACACCTTC | CASSTTGVPRYGYTF
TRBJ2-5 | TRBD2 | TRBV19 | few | TGTGCCAGTAGCCGTACCGGGGGGCAAGAGACCCAGTACTTC | CASSRTGGQETQYF
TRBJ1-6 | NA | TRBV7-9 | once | TGTGCCAGCAGCTGGGGAGATACTTATAATTCACCCCTCCACTTT | CASSWGDTYNSPLHF
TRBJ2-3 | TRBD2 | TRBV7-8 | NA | TGTGCCAGCAGAGCTTCACTAGCGGGGGGGCAAGATACGCAGTATTTT | CASRASLAGGQDTQYF
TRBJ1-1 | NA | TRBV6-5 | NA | TGTGCCAGCAGCCTTGCCTTGGGGCCTGGGGGGGCTTTCTTT | CASSLALGPGGAFF
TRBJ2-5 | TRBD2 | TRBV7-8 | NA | TGTGCCAGCAGCGCGCCCACCGGGACTAGCGGGGGGTTTGAGACCCAGTACTTC | CASSAPTGTSGGFETQYF
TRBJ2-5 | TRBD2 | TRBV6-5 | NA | TGTGCCAGCTGGCGGGGGGGCCGAGAGACCCAGTACTTC | CASWRGGRETQYF
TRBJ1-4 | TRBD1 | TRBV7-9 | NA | TGTGCCAGCAGCAGCCTAACGGGACAGGGTAATGAAAAACTGTTTTTT | CASSSLTGQGNEKLFF
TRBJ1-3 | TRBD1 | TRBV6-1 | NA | TGTGCCAGCACCGGGACAGCTAGAAACACCATATATTTT | CASTGTARNTIYF
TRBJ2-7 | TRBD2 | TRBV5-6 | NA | TGTGCCAGCAGCTTGATTTTTGCGGGAGGGTCAACCTACGAGCAGTACTTC | CASSLIFAGGSTYEQYF
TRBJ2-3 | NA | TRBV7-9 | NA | TGTGCCAGTTCGTTCGGAGAGGGAAGCACAGATACGCAGTATTTT | CASSFGEGSTDTQYF
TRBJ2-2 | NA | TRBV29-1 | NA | TGCAGCGCTCCACAGCAGTTGGTAAACACCGGGGAGCTGTTTTTT | CSAPQQLVNTGELFF
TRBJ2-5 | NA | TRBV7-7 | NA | TGTGCCAGCACTTTGGGGGGGGCAGAGACCCAGTACTTC | CASTLGGAETQYF
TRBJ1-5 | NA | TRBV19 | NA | TGTGCCAGTAGTATAATTAGGACTCCGCAAAATCAGCCCCAGCATTTT | CASSIIRTPQNQPQHF
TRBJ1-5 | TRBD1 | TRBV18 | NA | TGTGCCAGCTCACCACAGACAGGGGAACAGCCCCAGCATTTT | CASSPQTGEQPQHF
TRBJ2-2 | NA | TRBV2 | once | TGTGCCAGCAGTGAACCGCGGGGGCAAAACACCGGGGAGCTGTTTTTT | CASSEPRGQNTGELFF
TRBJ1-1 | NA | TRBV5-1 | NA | TGCGCCAGCAGCTTCCGAGGGTATGGGCAGGCGGCGACTGAAGCTTTCTTT | CASSFRGYGQAATEAFF
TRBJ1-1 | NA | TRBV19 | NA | TGTGCCAGTACCCCTCGGGCCAGGGGAAAGACTGAAGCTTTCTTT | CASTPRARGKTEAFF
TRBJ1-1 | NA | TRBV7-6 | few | TGTGCCAGCAAAGAGGAGATCGGTACTGAAGCTTTCTTT | CASKEEIGTEAFF
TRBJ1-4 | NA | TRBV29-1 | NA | TGCAGCGTTTATCTGTCGTCTAATGAAAAACTGTTTTTT | CSVYLSSNEKLFF
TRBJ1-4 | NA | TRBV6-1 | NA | TGTGCCAGCAGTACCTGGGGAGGGGCAAATGAAAAACTGTTTTTT | CASSTWGGANEKLFF
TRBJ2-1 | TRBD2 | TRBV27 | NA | TGTGCCAGCAGTTTGGCGGGGGGGCCGTGGAATGAGCAGTTCTTC | CASSLAGGPWNEQFF
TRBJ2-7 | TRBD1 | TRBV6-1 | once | TGTGCCAGCAGAGCGAGGGGGCTATCGTACGAGCAGTACTTC | CASRARGLSYEQYF
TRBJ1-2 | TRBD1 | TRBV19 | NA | TGTGCCAGTAGTCCGCGGACAGGGAATGGCTACACCTTC | CASSPRTGNGYTF
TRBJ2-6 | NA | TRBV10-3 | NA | TGTGCCATCAGTGACCCCTTGGGGAGCTCTGGGGCCAACGTCCTGACTTTC | CAISDPLGSSGANVLTF
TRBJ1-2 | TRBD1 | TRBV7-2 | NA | TGTGCCAGCAGTGCGAGCTGGGCGGGCGCAGGGGGTCTGGGCTACACCTTC | CASSASWAGAGGLGYTF
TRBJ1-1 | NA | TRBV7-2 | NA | TGTGCCAGCAGCCCCGGACAGACAATTGAAGCTTTCTTT | CASSPGQTIEAFF
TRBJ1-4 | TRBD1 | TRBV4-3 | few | TGCGCCAGCAGCCAAGTTCGGGGGACAGGTGACGAAAAACTGTTTTTT | CASSQVRGTGDEKLFF
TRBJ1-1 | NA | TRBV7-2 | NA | TGTGCCAGCAGCGGAGGGGCGGGGTTTGCTGAAGCTTTCTTT | CASSGGAGFAEAFF
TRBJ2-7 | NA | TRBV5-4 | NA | TGTGCCAGCAGCTTGTCAGGAATCGAGCAGTACTTC | CASSLSGIEQYF
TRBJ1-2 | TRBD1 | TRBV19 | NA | TGTGCCAGTAGTACCCAGGGGACAGGGAGCTATGGCTACACCTTC | CASSTQGTGSYGYTF
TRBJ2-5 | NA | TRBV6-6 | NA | TGTGCCAGCAGTGTGACGGAGCACCAAGAGACCCAGTACTTC | CASSVTEHQETQYF
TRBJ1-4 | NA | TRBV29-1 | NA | TGCAGCGTTGAAAGACTCAATGAAAAACTGTTTTTT | CSVERLNEKLFF
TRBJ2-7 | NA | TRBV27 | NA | TGTGCCAGCAGTTTAGGACAGCCATACGAGCAGTACTTC | CASSLGQPYEQYF
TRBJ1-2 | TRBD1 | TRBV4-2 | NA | TGTGCCAGCAGCCAAGATCGGCTAGGGGGCTCTGGGGGCTACACCTTC | CASSQDRLGGSGGYTF
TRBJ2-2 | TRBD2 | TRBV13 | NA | TGTGCCAGCAGCTTAGCGGGGGGACCCGGGGAGCTGTTTTTT | CASSLAGGPGELFF
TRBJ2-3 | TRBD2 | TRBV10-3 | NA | TGTGCCATCAGTTCCCCCAGCGGGGGTACAGATACGCAGTATTTT | CAISSPSGGTDTQYF
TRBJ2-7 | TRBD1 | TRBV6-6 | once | TGTGCCAGCAGTTACTCGGGACAGGGATCCGAGCAGTACTTC | CASSYSGQGSEQYF